A single sample is the source of the 28 T cell receptor beta chains below, sequenced in a study of shared clonotypes between healthy human individuals. Data came from immunoSEQ multiplex PCR; TCRdb stores just in-frame clones and leaves some out. The data contain about 1,500,000 clones, roughly 96% of them seen just once; the ten biggest clones take up approximately 1.1%. Sequenced material: naive CD4+ T cells sorted from blood. The subset denotes: CD45RA+ positively selected. Receptors originate from a man aged 25-45 years in good health.

The CDR3 DNA follows: TGTGCCAGCAGCTTATTTTCCTTAGTCGGGACCGAAGAGACCCAGTACTTC. Its translation: CASSLFSLVGTEETQYF. This chain joins TRBV7-9 and TRBJ2-5; TRBD1 or TRBD2 may be the D gene (5 bases each). V was trimmed by 2 bases and J by 3 bases, leaving 19 bases between them. Germline values: CDR1 SEHNR, CDR2 FQNEAQ (reference sequence). The CDR3 has 17 amino acids. The full variable domain, completed using reference TRBV7-9 and TRBJ2-5, is DTGVSQNPRHKITKRGQNVTFRCDPISEHNRLYWYRQTLGQGPEFLTYFQNEAQLEKSRLLSDRFSAERPKGSFSTLEIQRTEQGDSAMYLCASSLFSLVGTEETQYFGPGTRLLVL.

As concerns this clone: Other DNA sequences of this sample code for an identical CDR3. The CDR3 loop reads CASSLSGQVSYEQYF. CDR3 sequence (DNA): TGTGCCAGCAGTTTATCGGGACAGGTGTCCTACGAGCAGTACTTC. The chain couples TRBV27 to TRBJ2-7; 8 positions agree with TRBD1. V shed 0 bases and J 1 base; nucleotides not matched to a gene: 2. From germline, CDR1 is MNHEY and CDR2 SMNVEV (reference sequence). The CDR3 extends over 15 amino acids.

Turning to this clone: One junction end disagrees with the germline gene, perhaps due to a read error. The CDR3 DNA sequence: TGCAGCGTGGAAGGACTAGCGGGAGTCACCTCCTCCTACAATGAGCAGTTCTTC. It encodes CSVEGLAGVTSSYNEQFF. The V and J genes are TRBV29-1 and TRBJ2-1; 13 nucleotides align to TRBD2. CDR1 SQVTM and CDR2 ANQGSEA come from the germline V gene. This CDR3 has 18 amino acids.

The gene calls are TRBV7-9 and TRBJ2-2; D is uncertain. Deletions cut 3 bases from V and 4 bases from J, with 6 bases between. The CDR3 runs to 13 residues. Per the germline V gene, CDR1 is SEHNR and CDR2 is FQNEAQ (reference sequence). The CDR3 coding sequence is TGTGCCAGCAGCTTCTGGGGCACCGGGGAGCTGTTTTTT. Its translation: CASSFWGTGELFF.

The chain combines TRBV5-8 with TRBJ1-2; tentatively, D is TRBD1 (5 bases). Trimming left V 3 bases short and J 8 bases short, with 29 bases between. The CDR3 has 18 amino acids. Germline CDR1 SGHTS, CDR2 YDEGEE. CDR3 protein: CASSYTFMSGTHSYGYTF. In DNA form, the CDR3 reads TGTGCCAGCAGCTATACCTTTATGTCCGGGACTCATTCCTACGGCTACACCTTC.

The rearrangement uses TRBV6-1 and TRBJ2-5; the match to TRBD1 covers 8 bases. There are 14 residues in the CDR3. The germline CDR1 and CDR2 sequences are MNHNS and SASEGT. V trimming: 5 bases; J trimming: 4 bases; junction bases outside the gene matches: 6. The CDR3 DNA reads as TGTGCCAGCAGTCCCCGGACAGGGCCAGAGACCCAGTACTTC. Translation gives CASSPRTGPETQYF.

J is TRBJ2-1 and V is TRBV15; tentatively, D is TRBD2 (5 bases). Germline assignment: CDR1 LNHNV and CDR2 YYDKDF (reference sequence). CDR3 size: 15 residues. V lost 0 bases, J lost 7 bases, and 13 bases lay in between. CDR3 amino acids: CATSRDHLLGNEQFF. The CDR3 DNA reads as TGTGCCACCAGCAGAGATCATCTACTAGGTAATGAGCAGTTCTTC.

This clone was recorded once. The chain employs TRBV19 and TRBJ2-7, with 7 bases aligning to TRBD1. This CDR3 comprises 16 residues. The trim removed 5 bases at V and 5 bases at J, leaving 15 bases unmatched. The germline V gene has CDR1 LNHDA and CDR2 SQIVND (reference sequence). CDR3 DNA: TGTGCCAGTAGTCCGCGGACAGGTGATGGGGTGAACGAGCAGTACTTC. The encoded protein is CASSPRTGDGVNEQYF. The variable domain in full, completed from reference TRBV19 and TRBJ2-7, reads DGGITQSPKYLFRKEGQNVTLSCEQNLNHDAMYWYRQDPGQGLRLIYYSQIVNDFQKGDIAEGYSVSREKKESFPLTVTSAQKNPTAFYLCASSPRTGDGVNEQYFGPGTRLTVT.

Worth noting for this clone: This sample also contains other DNA sequences that code for the same CDR3. The chain carries TRBV7-2 and TRBJ2-5, with D perhaps matching TRBD2 (6 bases). Germline V gene data show CDR1 as SGHTA and CDR2 as FQGNSA. This CDR3 spans 13 amino acids. V dropped 5 bases and J dropped 4 bases, with 11 bases sitting between them. The CDR3 is CASSPRRGETQYF. The CDR3, as DNA: TGTGCCAGCAGCCCCCGGCGGGGAGAGACCCAGTACTTC. Supplemented by reference TRBV7-2 and TRBJ2-5, the full variable domain reads GAGVSQSPSNKVTEKGKDVELRCDPISGHTALYWYRQSLGQGLEFLIYFQGNSAPDKSGLPSDRFSAERTGGSVSTLTIQRTQQEDSAVYLCASSPRRGETQYFGPGTRLLVL.

The genes are TRBV9 and TRBJ1-2, with D perhaps matching TRBD1 (6 bases). CDR3 length: 14 amino acids. Germline V gene sequence: CDR1 SGDLS, CDR2 YYNGEE. Between the trimmed V and J ends, which lost 4 bases and 4 bases, there was a span of 14 bases. CDR3 sequence reads: CASSPGDPTYGYTF. For the CDR3, the DNA is TGTGCCAGCAGCCCAGGGGATCCCACCTATGGCTACACCTTC.

This clone was counted only a few times. V gene TRBV2 combines with J gene TRBJ1-3; no firm D call. The CDR3 has 13 amino acids. Trimming removed 10 bases from V and 0 bases from J, with 10 bases in between. Looked up from germline, CDR1 is SNHLY and CDR2 is FYNNEI. The CDR3 nucleotides read TGTGCCACCCAGGCCGGCTCTGGAAACACCATATATTTT. The encoded protein is CATQAGSGNTIYF.

This chain links TRBV18 with TRBJ2-7; D is tentatively TRBD1 or TRBD2 (5 bases each). Trimming took 0 bases from V and 2 from J, leaving 8 bases between them. CDR3 length: 14 residues. CDR1 KGHSH and CDR2 LQKENI come from the germline V gene. Here the CDR3 DNA reads TGTGCCAGCTCACCACCTGGGACGGCCTACGAGCAGTACTTC. Translation gives CASSPPGTAYEQYF. The complete variable domain, with remaining parts taken from reference TRBV18 and TRBJ2-7, reads NAGVMQNPRHLVRRRGQEARLRCSPMKGHSHVYWYRQLPEEGLKFMVYLQKENIIDESGMPKERFSAEFPKEGPSILRIQQVVRGDSAAYFCASSPPGTAYEQYFGPGTRLTVT.

The CDR3 DNA sequence: TGTGCCAGCAGCCTCGAGGGGAGGGGAGCGAACACCGGGGAGCTGTTTTTT. Protein product: CASSLEGRGANTGELFF. V and J are TRBV5-5 and TRBJ2-2, with TRBD2 identical over 7 bases. After removal of 4 bases from V and 0 bases from J, the junction contained 9 bases not matched to a gene. The CDR3 totals 17 residues. CDR1 is SGHKS and CDR2 is YYEKEE in the germline V gene (reference sequence).

V and J are TRBV9 and TRBJ2-7, with 12 bases aligning to TRBD2. The junction had 2 bases not matched to a gene; V was cut back by 0 bases and J by 4 bases. This CDR3 contains 15 residues. Per germline, CDR1 SGDLS and CDR2 YYNGEE. CDR3 sequence reads: CASSVGLAGVYEQYF. DNA for the CDR3: TGTGCCAGCAGCGTAGGACTAGCGGGAGTTTACGAGCAGTACTTC. Together with reference TRBV9 and TRBJ2-7, the CDR3 gives the full variable domain: DSGVTQTPKHLITATGQRVTLRCSPRSGDLSVYWYQQSLDQGLQFLIQYYNGEERAKGNILERFSAQQFPDLHSELNLSSLELGDSALYFCASSVGLAGVYEQYFGPGTRLTVT.

The J gene is TRBJ1-1, the V gene TRBV18, with D tentatively TRBD1 (5 bases). The CDR3 loop spans 15 amino acids. In germline, CDR1 is KGHSH, CDR2 LQKENI. Trimming stripped 6 bases from V and 4 bases from J, with 18 bases between. The chain's CDR3 is CASSSLGVDSTEAFF. CDR3 bases: TGTGCCAGCTCTTCATTAGGGGTGGATAGCACTGAAGCTTTCTTT.

The genes are TRBV28 and TRBJ2-3; possible D gene TRBD1, 6 bases. V was shortened by 8 bases and J by 2 bases, with 14 bases between the two germline ends. Germline-derived CDR1 and CDR2 are MDHEN and SYDVKM. The CDR3 has 14 amino acids. CDR3 nucleotide sequence: TGTGCCAGCCGGTCGGGACAAAACACAGATACGCAGTATTTT. Translation gives CASRSGQNTDTQYF. Full variable domain (outside the CDR3, taken from reference TRBV28 and TRBJ2-3): DVKVTQSSRYLVKRTGEKVFLECVQDMDHENMFWYRQDPGLGLRLIYFSYDVKMKEKGDIPEGYSVSREKKERFSLILESASTNQTSMYLCASRSGQNTDTQYFGPGTRLTVL.

This chain uses TRBV18 with TRBJ2-2; TRBD2 matches at 8 bases. V shed 6 bases, J shed 1 base, and the junction held 7 bases outside the gene matches. CDR1 is KGHSH and CDR2 is LQKENI in the germline V gene. The CDR3 spans 16 residues. For the CDR3, the DNA is TGTGCCAGCTCCCAAGGACTAGCCGTGAACACCGGGGAGCTGTTTTTT. Translated: CASSQGLAVNTGELFF.

The V gene is TRBV9, the J gene TRBJ2-1, with TRBD2 matching 14 bases. The V gene's germline CDR1 is SGDLS and CDR2 YYNGEE. Trimming took 4 bases from V and 5 from J; bases not matched to a gene: 8. The CDR3 sequence is 17 residues long. CDR3 region: CASSPGTSGRGDNEQFF. The CDR3, as DNA: TGTGCCAGCAGCCCCGGGACTAGCGGGAGAGGAGACAATGAGCAGTTCTTC.

In this sample, this clone turned up once. The gene calls are TRBV5-6 and TRBJ2-1; perhaps TRBD2 as D (5 bases). Germline V gene data show CDR1 as SGHDT and CDR2 as YYEEEE. V was cut by 1 base and J by 0 bases, with 14 bases left in between. This CDR3 contains 17 residues. This CDR3 is CASSLFRGYSSYNEQFF. CDR3 DNA: TGTGCCAGCAGCTTGTTTCGCGGGTATAGCTCCTACAATGAGCAGTTCTTC.

The CDR3 sequence is CAISEPKAEAGVIEDEQFF. CDR3 DNA: TGTGCCATCAGTGAGCCGAAAGCCGAAGCGGGAGTGATTGAGGATGAGCAGTTCTTC. This chain connects TRBV10-3 to TRBJ2-1; 8 nucleotides line up with TRBD2. This CDR3 region has 19 residues. With 2 bases clipped from V and 8 bases from J, the junction kept 20 bases outside the gene matches. Germline CDR1 ENHRY, CDR2 SYGVKD.

DNA of the CDR3: TGTGCCAGTAGTTCAGACCCGGGGGGAAGCAATCAGCCCCAGCATTTT. As protein: CASSSDPGGSNQPQHF. The chain employs TRBV19 and TRBJ1-5, with D maybe TRBD1 (5 bases). The germline V gene encodes CDR1 LNHDA and CDR2 SQIVND (reference sequence). V was clipped by 5 bases and J by 1 base, with 15 bases between them. The CDR3 runs 16 residues.

The chain employs TRBV11-2 and TRBJ2-1, with D unclear. With 3 bases removed from V and 9 bases from J, the gap between germline ends came to 18 bases. Per the germline V gene, CDR1 is SGHAT and CDR2 is FQNNGV. The CDR3 runs to 15 residues. The CDR3 loop reads CASSLRPLEAGEQFF. CDR3 sequence (DNA): TGTGCCAGCAGCTTGAGGCCCCTTGAGGCTGGTGAGCAGTTCTTC.

The chain uses TRBV7-2 and TRBJ2-2, with D tentatively TRBD1 (6 bases). Trimming shortened V by 5 bases and J by 4 bases, and 17 bases separated the two germline ends. This CDR3 comprises 16 residues. The germline V gene encodes CDR1 SGHTA and CDR2 FQGNSA. This chain's CDR3 is CASSLSLGAGTGELFF. The CDR3 coding sequence is TGTGCCAGCAGCCTCTCATTGGGGGCGGGCACCGGGGAGCTGTTTTTT.

The V and J genes are TRBV7-9 and TRBJ2-3; D unclear. The CDR3 extends over 14 amino acids. CDR1 and CDR2 from the germline V gene are SEHNR and FQNEAQ (reference sequence). Trimming pared 1 base from V and 6 bases from J, leaving 11 bases between. CDR3 in amino acids: CASSLEGIEDTQYF. CDR3 DNA: TGTGCCAGCAGCTTAGAGGGTATCGAGGATACGCAGTATTTT.

This chain uses TRBV5-1 with TRBJ2-3, with TRBD1 matching 7 bases. The CDR3 loop spans 14 amino acids. V lost 5 bases to trimming and J lost 2 bases; unmatched junction nucleotides: 5. CDR1 SGHRS and CDR2 YFSETQ come from the germline V gene. The CDR3 loop is CASRGGRTTDTQYF. The CDR3 DNA is TGCGCCAGCAGAGGGGGCAGAACCACAGATACGCAGTATTTT.

This rearrangement joins TRBV19 to TRBJ1-3; D is possibly TRBD1 (6 bases). Germline CDR1 is LNHDA and CDR2 is SQIVND (reference sequence). The CDR3 runs 14 residues. V shed 7 bases and J shed 4 bases, with 14 bases lying between them. The CDR3 reads CASTNRAGGNTIYF. Written as DNA, the CDR3 is TGTGCCAGTACCAACAGGGCTGGAGGAAACACCATATATTTT.

The gene calls are TRBV27 and TRBJ2-7; 9 nucleotides line up with TRBD1. The CDR3 has 15 residues. With V trimmed by 4 bases and J by 3 bases, 7 bases remained unmatched. Germline V gene lookup returns CDR1 MNHEY and CDR2 SMNVEV (reference sequence). CDR3: CASSSPGQGFYEQYF. CDR3 bases: TGTGCCAGCAGTTCTCCGGGACAGGGATTCTACGAGCAGTACTTC.

This clone was seen a single time. Germline is not matched at one junction end, which may reflect a read error. The chain carries TRBV11-1 and TRBJ2-7; perhaps TRBD2 as D (6 bases). Germline V gene sequence: CDR1 SGHAT, CDR2 FQDESV (reference sequence). The CDR3 totals 10 residues. CDR3 nucleotides: TGTGCCAGCAGTTCAATCAAACTAGCCTTC. This codes for CASSSIKLAF.